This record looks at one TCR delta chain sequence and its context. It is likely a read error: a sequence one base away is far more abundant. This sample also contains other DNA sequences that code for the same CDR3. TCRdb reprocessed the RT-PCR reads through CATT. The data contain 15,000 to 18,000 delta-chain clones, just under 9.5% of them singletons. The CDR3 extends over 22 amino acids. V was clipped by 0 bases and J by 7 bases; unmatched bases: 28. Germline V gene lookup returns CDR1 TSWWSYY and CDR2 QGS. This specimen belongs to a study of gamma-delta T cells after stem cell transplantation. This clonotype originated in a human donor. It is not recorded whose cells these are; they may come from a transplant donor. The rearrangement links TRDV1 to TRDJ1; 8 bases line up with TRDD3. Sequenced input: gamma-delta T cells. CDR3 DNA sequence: TGTGCTCTTGGGGAACTCATAATCCTTCCCCTCTGGCGGGATACGGTCGTGGGTAAACTCATCTTT. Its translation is CALGELIILPLWRDTVVGKLIF.